These 17 T cell receptor beta chains came from one sample sequenced in a study of shared clonotypes between healthy human individuals. Generated by immunoSEQ multiplex PCR, the TCRdb table keeps only in-frame clones and is missing some. The sample carries fewer than 150,000 clones, about 70% recorded once. Sequencing used memory CD8+ T cells sorted from blood. Subset meaning: CD45RO+ cells pooled with CCR7-negative TemRA cells. The receptors come from a young woman in good health.

CDR3 sequence (DNA): TGTGCCAGCAGCTTGGGAGGGACTAGAAGAGATACGCAGTATTTT. Its translation is CASSLGGTRRDTQYF. The chain employs TRBV5-4 and TRBJ2-3; 8 positions match TRBD2. Per the germline V gene, CDR1 is SGHNT and CDR2 is YYREEE (reference sequence). This CDR3 contains 15 residues. With V trimmed by 0 bases and J by 5 bases, 5 bases remained unmatched.

The sample holds one count of this clone. The rearrangement links TRBV7-3 to TRBJ2-7; D may be TRBD1 (5 bases). V lost 5 bases to trimming and J lost 5 bases, with 19 bases between them. The CDR3 length is 15 residues. CDR1 is SGHTA and CDR2 is FQGTGA in the germline V gene. This chain's CDR3 is CASSLGAASFNEQYF. CDR3 DNA sequence: TGTGCCAGCAGCCTAGGGGCGGCTAGTTTTAACGAGCAGTACTTC. Drawing the rest from reference TRBV7-3 and TRBJ2-7, the complete variable domain is GAGVSQTPSNKVTEKGKYVELRCDPISGHTALYWYRQSLGQGPEFLIYFQGTGAADDSGLPNDRFFAVRPEGSVSTLKIQRTERGDSAVYLCASSLGAASFNEQYFGPGTRLTVT.

The table lists this clone with a few counts. The chain joins TRBV5-6 to TRBJ2-5; D possibly uses TRBD1 or TRBD2 (6 bases each). The CDR3 runs 14 residues. Trimming removed 0 bases at V and 4 bases at J, with 10 bases between. Per the germline V gene, CDR1 is SGHDT and CDR2 is YYEEEE. CDR3 in DNA: TGTGCCAGCAGCTTGGAACAGGGAGGAGAGACCCAGTACTTC. It specifies CASSLEQGGETQYF.

The chain recombines TRBV11-2 with TRBJ2-1, with TRBD2 matching 12 bases. V lost 4 bases to trimming and J lost 16 bases; unmatched junction nucleotides: 5. CDR3 length equals 12 residues. The germline V gene encodes CDR1 SGHAT and CDR2 FQNNGV. The CDR3 loop reads CASSYGLAGHFF. The CDR3 nucleotides are TGTGCCAGCAGCTACGGACTAGCGGGACACTTCTTC.

This clone was seen a single time. The genes are TRBV5-1 and TRBJ1-2; D gene uncertain. The germline CDR1 and CDR2 sequences are SGHRS and YFSETQ. Trimming left V 4 bases short and J 0 bases short, with 16 bases between. This CDR3 has 16 amino acids. The DNA for the CDR3 is TGCGCCAGCAGCCCTTGGCCGCGGCTATCTAACTATGGCTACACCTTC. Protein product: CASSPWPRLSNYGYTF.

The V gene is TRBV28, the J gene TRBJ2-7, with 8 nucleotides matching TRBD2. This CDR3 comprises 15 residues. The V gene end was trimmed by 5 bases and the J gene end by 9 bases; junction bases not matched to a gene: 15. CDR1 and CDR2 (germline): MDHEN, SYDVKM. The CDR3 DNA reads TGTGCCAGCAGTCCCGTAGAGCGGGAGAGGGTTTGGCAGTACTTC. This encodes CASSPVERERVWQYF.

This chain connects TRBV5-1 to TRBJ2-7, with 12 bases that match TRBD2. CDR1 is SGHRS and CDR2 is YFSETQ in the germline V gene. This CDR3 is 15 amino acids long. V gave up 4 bases and J gave up 3 bases; unmatched junction bases: 5. The CDR3, as DNA: TGCGCCAGCAGCGTGCGACTAGCGGGGGACTACGAGCAGTACTTC. It encodes CASSVRLAGDYEQYF.

The chain uses TRBV5-1 and TRBJ2-3; 10 nucleotides align to TRBD2. CDR1 and CDR2 (germline): SGHRS, YFSETQ. With 0 bases clipped from V and 4 bases from J, the junction kept 5 bases outside the gene matches. The CDR3 is made up of 16 amino acids. CDR3 DNA sequence: TGCGCCAGCAGCTTGGCGGCTAGCGGGAGTTCAGATACGCAGTATTTT. Translating gives CASSLAASGSSDTQYF.

V gene TRBV28 combines with J gene TRBJ2-7, with TRBD2 identical over 9 bases. V shed 3 bases and J 2 bases; nucleotides not matched to a gene: 8. This CDR3 has 16 amino acids. Germline CDR1 and CDR2: MDHEN and SYDVKM. The CDR3, as DNA: TGTGCCAGCAGTTTGTCGAGCGGGAGGTCCCCCTACGAGCAGTACTTC. It codes for CASSLSSGRSPYEQYF.

V usage is TRBV19 and J usage is TRBJ2-7; D remains ambiguous. Trimming cost V 1 base and J 3 bases, with 7 bases left between them. The CDR3 totals 13 residues. CDR1 is LNHDA, CDR2 SQIVND, per germline (reference sequence). As DNA, the CDR3 is TGTGCCAGTAGTATAGGGGCAGGCTACGAGCAGTACTTC. Its translation: CASSIGAGYEQYF.

The chain is built from TRBV6-1 and TRBJ1-5; D remains ambiguous. This CDR3 contains 15 residues. In germline, CDR1 is MNHNS, CDR2 SASEGT. V was trimmed by 6 bases and J by 0 bases, leaving 12 bases between them. The CDR3 sequence: CASRPTADSNQPQHF. The CDR3 nucleotides read TGTGCCAGCAGGCCAACAGCTGATAGCAATCAGCCCCAGCATTTT.

This clone appeared many times. This chain connects TRBV27 to TRBJ2-3, with 7 bases identical to TRBD1. CDR1 and CDR2 from the germline V gene are MNHEY and SMNVEV (reference sequence). This CDR3 spans 15 amino acids. V lost 6 bases, J lost 6 bases, and 12 bases stayed unmatched. The CDR3 nucleotides read TGTGCCAGCAGGGGGCTCACCCTGGGACAGGATACGCAGTATTTT. Protein: CASRGLTLGQDTQYF.

This clone was counted only a few times. The chain recombines TRBV11-2 with TRBJ1-2, with a tentative D call TRBD1 (6 bases). Germline V gives CDR1 SGHAT, CDR2 FQNNGV. V was trimmed by 4 bases and J by 4 bases, leaving 16 bases between them. CDR3 length equals 15 residues. CDR3: CASSSSGGAGYGYTF. In nucleotides, the CDR3 is TGTGCCAGCAGCTCTAGTGGGGGGGCTGGCTATGGCTACACCTTC.

The chain recombines TRBV5-1 with TRBJ2-5; TRBD1 matches at 7 bases. CDR1 is SGHRS, CDR2 YFSETQ, per germline. CDR3 size: 14 residues. Unmatched junction bases numbered 7, after V lost 4 bases and J lost 4 bases. The CDR3 loop reads CASSTGTEGETQYF. Here the CDR3 DNA reads TGCGCCAGCAGCACTGGGACAGAAGGAGAGACCCAGTACTTC. The full variable domain, in which reference TRBV5-1 and TRBJ2-5 provide the parts outside the CDR3, is KAGVTQTPRYLIKTRGQQVTLSCSPISGHRSVSWYQQTPGQGLQFLFEYFSETQRNKGNFPGRFSGRQFSNSRSEMNVSTLELGDSALYLCASSTGTEGETQYFGPGTRLLVL.

The rearrangement links TRBV7-6 to TRBJ1-5; maybe TRBD1 (5 bases). The CDR3 consists of 14 residues. Germline CDR1 SGHVS, CDR2 FNYEAQ. The V and J ends lost 2 bases and 2 bases respectively, with 7 bases between them. The CDR3 coding sequence is TGTGCCAGCAGCTTACAGGGAGGCAATCAGCCCCAGCATTTT. Protein product: CASSLQGGNQPQHF.

The chain employs TRBV28 and TRBJ2-1; 8 bases match TRBD2. J lost 5 bases, V lost 4 bases, and 4 bases had no gene match. The germline gives CDR1 MDHEN, CDR2 SYDVKM. The CDR3 is made up of 14 amino acids. The CDR3 region is CASSSLAGNNEQFF. The CDR3 DNA reads TGTGCCAGCAGTTCCCTAGCGGGCAACAATGAGCAGTTCTTC.

The gene calls are TRBV28 and TRBJ1-1; D is undetermined. Trimming took 2 bases from V and 2 from J, leaving 9 bases between them. The CDR3 is 14 amino acids. Germline V gene sequence: CDR1 MDHEN, CDR2 SYDVKM. CDR3 sequence (DNA): TGTGCCAGCAGTTTAGATCAGAGAAACACTGAAGCTTTCTTT. This translates into CASSLDQRNTEAFF.